These 12 T cell receptor beta chains came from one sample sequenced in a study of blood T cells in healthy people across ages. A second PCR of roughly 7 to 11 cycles used a sample-barcoded 5' primer and a J-beta primer mix. TCRdb reanalysed the 5' RACE reads using MiXCR and keeps one entry per CDR3 protein. The sample includes hundreds of thousands of distinct CDR3 sequences, around 21% seen only once; the top ten take roughly 3.4%. The sample comprised blood. These receptors came from a man between 65 and 85 years old in good health.

Written as DNA, the CDR3 is TGCAGTGCCGCCTCCACGGGAGCTCATGAGCAGTTCTTC. It encodes CSAASTGAHEQFF. This sequence joins TRBV20-1 and TRBJ2-1, with a possible D match to TRBD2 (6 bases). V lost 6 bases and J 8 bases, leaving 17 bases between the germline ends. In germline, CDR1 is DFQATT, CDR2 SNEGSKA (reference sequence). The CDR3 extends over 13 amino acids.

The chain uses TRBV12-3 or TRBV12-4 and TRBJ2-1, with TRBD2 matching 9 bases. V shed 5 bases, J shed 9 bases, and the junction held 5 bases outside the gene matches. The CDR3 loop spans 13 amino acids. This chain's CDR3 is CASSPGSGGEQFF. The CDR3 coding sequence is TGTGCCAGCAGTCCCGGTAGCGGGGGTGAGCAGTTCTTC.

This rearrangement joins TRBV12-3 or TRBV12-4 to TRBJ2-7, with D possibly matching TRBD2 (6 bases). This CDR3 comprises 12 residues. Trimming took off 6 bases at V and 4 bases at J, with 10 bases between the two ends. In DNA, the CDR3 is TGTGCCAGCAGCCCAGGGAGGTACGAGCAGTACTTC. This gives the protein CASSPGRYEQYF.

The V gene is TRBV25-1, the J gene TRBJ2-1; D uncertain. The J call may be mistaken, given a closer DNA end match to TRBJ2-7. The germline V gene has CDR1 MGHDK and CDR2 SYGVNS. The CDR3 contains 13 residues. The CDR3 bases are TGTGCCAGCAGCCCCTCAACGCGCGGCGAGCAGTACTTC. Its translation is CASSPSTRGEQYF.

The sample holds a few counts of this clonotype. The chain combines TRBV11-2 with TRBJ2-1, with TRBD2 matching over 13 bases. Germline V lookup: CDR1 SGHAT, CDR2 FQNNGV. This CDR3 has 17 residues. Unmatched junction bases numbered 3, after V lost 1 base and J lost 3 bases. This CDR3 is CASSLGTSGRIYNEQFF. The CDR3 DNA reads as TGTGCCAGCAGCTTAGGGACTAGCGGGAGAATCTACAATGAGCAGTTCTTC.

The chain links TRBV2 to TRBJ2-3; D might be TRBD2 (6 bases). The ends were cut back, 8 bases at V and 1 base at J, with 13 bases in the middle. Germline V gene lookup returns CDR1 SNHLY and CDR2 FYNNEI. The CDR3 runs 14 residues. CDR3 sequence (DNA): TGTGCCAGCGGGACTTCGTTCCGCACAGATACGCAGTATTTT. Amino acid sequence: CASGTSFRTDTQYF.

Only a few counts were recorded for this clonotype. The CDR3 sequence: CASSEQGAGNGELFF. For the CDR3, the DNA is TGTGCCAGCAGTGAGCAGGGGGCGGGGAACGGGGAGCTGTTTTTT. The chain combines TRBV25-1 with TRBJ2-2; 8 nucleotides align to TRBD1. Germline loops: CDR1 MGHDK, CDR2 SYGVNS. V shed 3 bases, J shed 7 bases, and the junction held 7 bases outside the gene matches. CDR3 length: 15 amino acids.

This clonotype was counted a few times. V usage is TRBV12-3 or TRBV12-4 and J usage is TRBJ1-1; D might be TRBD1 (6 bases). Trimming stripped 7 bases from V and 3 bases from J, with 15 bases between. CDR3 length equals 14 residues. The CDR3: CASTQDRMDTEAFF. As DNA, the CDR3 is TGTGCCAGCACCCAGGACAGAATGGACACTGAAGCTTTCTTT.

This clonotype came up a few times. This chain links TRBV18 with TRBJ2-5, with 11 bases matching TRBD1. Germline CDR1 reads KGHSH; CDR2 reads LQKENI. V dropped 3 bases and J dropped 5; count of bases not matched to a gene: 8. The CDR3 is made up of 16 amino acids. The CDR3 nucleotides read TGTGCCAGCTCACCTACTCGGACAGGGGGCTCGGAGACCCAGTACTTC. Amino acids: CASSPTRTGGSETQYF.

This clonotype was seen only a few times. The conserved closing phenylalanine or tryptophan is absent in this CDR3, likely reflecting a read error. V usage is TRBV2 and J usage is TRBJ2-4; 7 bases match TRBD1. The CDR3 sequence is 16 residues long. The germline V gene has CDR1 SNHLY and CDR2 FYNNEI. V shed 2 bases and J 2 bases; nucleotides not matched to a gene: 6. As DNA, the CDR3 is TGTGCCAGCAGTGAAAGGGGGCTTGAATCCAAAAACATTCAGTACCTC. It codes for CASSERGLESKNIQYL.

This chain joins TRBV20-1 and TRBJ2-1, with 10 bases matching TRBD2. CDR1 is DFQATT and CDR2 is SNEGSKA in the germline V gene (reference sequence). CDR3 length: 12 amino acids. The CDR3: CRSTSGDNEQFF. CDR3 bases: TGCAGAAGTACTAGCGGGGACAATGAGCAGTTCTTC.

The chain uses TRBV6-6 and TRBJ1-2; D is perhaps TRBD1 (5 bases). Germline CDR1 and CDR2: MNHNY and SVGAGI (reference sequence). There are 15 residues in the CDR3. Trimming removed 7 bases at V and 1 base at J, with 16 bases between. CDR3 amino acids: CASTLPGPVNYGYTF. In DNA form, the CDR3 reads TGTGCCAGCACCTTACCGGGACCGGTTAACTATGGCTACACCTTC.